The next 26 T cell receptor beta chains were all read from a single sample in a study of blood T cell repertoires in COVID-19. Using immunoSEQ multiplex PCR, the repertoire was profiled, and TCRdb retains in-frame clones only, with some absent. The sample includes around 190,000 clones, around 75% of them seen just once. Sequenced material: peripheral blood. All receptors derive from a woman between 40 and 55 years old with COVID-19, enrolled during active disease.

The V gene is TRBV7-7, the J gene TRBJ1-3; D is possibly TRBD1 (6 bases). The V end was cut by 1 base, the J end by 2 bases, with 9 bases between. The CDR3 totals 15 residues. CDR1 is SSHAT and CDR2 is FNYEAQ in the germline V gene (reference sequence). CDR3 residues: CASSLDRAPGNTIYF. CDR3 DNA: TGTGCCAGCAGCTTAGACAGGGCGCCTGGAAACACCATATATTTT. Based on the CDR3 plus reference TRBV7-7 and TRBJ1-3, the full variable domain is GAGVSQSPRYKVTKRGQDVTLRCDPISSHATLYWYQQALGQGPEFLTYFNYEAQPDKSGLPSDRFSAERPEGSISTLTIQRTEQRDSAMYRCASSLDRAPGNTIYFGEGSWLTVV.

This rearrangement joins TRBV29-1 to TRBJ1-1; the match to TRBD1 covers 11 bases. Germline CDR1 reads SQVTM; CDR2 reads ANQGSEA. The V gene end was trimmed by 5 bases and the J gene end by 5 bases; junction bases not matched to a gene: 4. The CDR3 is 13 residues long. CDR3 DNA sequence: TGCAGCGTTAAGGGACAGGGGGAAACTGAAGCTTTCTTT. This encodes CSVKGQGETEAFF.

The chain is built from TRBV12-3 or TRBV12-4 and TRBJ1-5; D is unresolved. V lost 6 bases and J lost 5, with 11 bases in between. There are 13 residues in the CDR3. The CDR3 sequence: CASSKIRYQPQHF. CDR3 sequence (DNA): TGTGCCAGCAGCAAAATCAGGTATCAGCCCCAGCATTTT.

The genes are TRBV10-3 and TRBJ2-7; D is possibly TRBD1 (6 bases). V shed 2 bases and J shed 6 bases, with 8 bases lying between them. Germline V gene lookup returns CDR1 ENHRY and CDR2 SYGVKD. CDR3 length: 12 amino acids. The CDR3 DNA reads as TGTGCCATCAGTGAGGGACAGCGCGAGCAGTACTTC. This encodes CAISEGQREQYF.

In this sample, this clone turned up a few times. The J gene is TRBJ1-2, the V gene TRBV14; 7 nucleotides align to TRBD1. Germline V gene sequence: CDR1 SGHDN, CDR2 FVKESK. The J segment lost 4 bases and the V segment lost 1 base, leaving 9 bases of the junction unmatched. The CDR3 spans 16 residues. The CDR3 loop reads CASSQGGQPRGYGYTF. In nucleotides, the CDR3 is TGTGCCAGCAGCCAAGGGGGACAGCCGAGGGGCTATGGCTACACCTTC.

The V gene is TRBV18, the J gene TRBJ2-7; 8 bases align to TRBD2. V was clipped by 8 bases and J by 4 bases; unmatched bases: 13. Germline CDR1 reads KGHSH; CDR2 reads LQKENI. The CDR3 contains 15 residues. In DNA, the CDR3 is TGTGCCAGCCGGGGGGGAGACGGTACGTCGTACGAGCAGTACTTC. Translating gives CASRGGDGTSYEQYF.

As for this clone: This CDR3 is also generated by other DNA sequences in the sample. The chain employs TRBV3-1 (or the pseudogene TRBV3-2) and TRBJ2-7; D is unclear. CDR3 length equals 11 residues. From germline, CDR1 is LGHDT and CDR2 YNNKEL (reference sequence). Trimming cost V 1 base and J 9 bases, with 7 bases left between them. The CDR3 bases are TGTGCCAGCAGCCAAGGAGGCGGGCAGTACTTC. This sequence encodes CASSQGGGQYF.

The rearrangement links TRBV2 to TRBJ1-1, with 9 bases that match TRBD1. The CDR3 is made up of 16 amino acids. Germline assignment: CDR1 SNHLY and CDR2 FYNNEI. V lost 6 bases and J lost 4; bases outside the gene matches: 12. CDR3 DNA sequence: TGTGCCAGCAGGGGCAGGACAGGGGAAGGAAGCACTGAAGCTTTCTTT. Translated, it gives CASRGRTGEGSTEAFF.

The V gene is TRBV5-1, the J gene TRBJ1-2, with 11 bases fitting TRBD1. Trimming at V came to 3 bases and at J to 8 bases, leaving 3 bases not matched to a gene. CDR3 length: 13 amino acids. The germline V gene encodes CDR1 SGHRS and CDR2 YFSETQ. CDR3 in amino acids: CASSSGTGGGYTF. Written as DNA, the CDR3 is TGCGCCAGCAGCTCCGGGACAGGGGGAGGCTACACCTTC.

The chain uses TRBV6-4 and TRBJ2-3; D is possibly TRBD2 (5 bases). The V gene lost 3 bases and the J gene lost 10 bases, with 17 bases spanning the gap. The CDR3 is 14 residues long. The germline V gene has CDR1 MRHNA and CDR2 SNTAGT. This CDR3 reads CASSEGWQSGSQYF. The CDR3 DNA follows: TGTGCCAGCAGTGAAGGGTGGCAGTCGGGGTCGCAGTATTTT.

The CDR3, as DNA: TGTGCCAGCAGCCAAGAAAGCCTCTCTGGAAACACCATATATTTT. As protein: CASSQESLSGNTIYF. V is TRBV14 and J is TRBJ1-3, with D uncertain. Germline V CDR1 and CDR2: SGHDN, FVKESK. V lost 0 bases and J 0 bases, leaving 6 bases between the germline ends. CDR3 length: 15 amino acids.

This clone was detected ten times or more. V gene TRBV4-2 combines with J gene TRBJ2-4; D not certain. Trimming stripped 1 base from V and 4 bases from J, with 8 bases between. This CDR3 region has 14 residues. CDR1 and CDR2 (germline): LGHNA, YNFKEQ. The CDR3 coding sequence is TGTGCCAGCAGCCAAGGACTTGGGAAAAACATTCAGTACTTC. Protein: CASSQGLGKNIQYF.

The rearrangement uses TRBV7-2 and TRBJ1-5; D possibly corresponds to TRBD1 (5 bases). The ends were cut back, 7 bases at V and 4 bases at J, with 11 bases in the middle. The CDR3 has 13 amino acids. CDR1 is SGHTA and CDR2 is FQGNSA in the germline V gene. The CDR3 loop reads CASTIDRNQPQHF. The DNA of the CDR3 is TGTGCCAGCACCATCGACAGAAATCAGCCCCAGCATTTT.

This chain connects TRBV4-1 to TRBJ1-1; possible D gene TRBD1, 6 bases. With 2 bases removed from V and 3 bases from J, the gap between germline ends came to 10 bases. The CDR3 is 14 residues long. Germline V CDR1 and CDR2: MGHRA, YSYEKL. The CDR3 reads CASSQKGVDTEAFF. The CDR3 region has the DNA TGCGCCAGCAGCCAAAAGGGGGTTGACACTGAAGCTTTCTTT.

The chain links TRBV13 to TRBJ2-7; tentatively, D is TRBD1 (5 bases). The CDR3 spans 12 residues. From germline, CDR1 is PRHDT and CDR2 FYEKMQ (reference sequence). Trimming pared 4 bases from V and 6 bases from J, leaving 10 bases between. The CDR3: CASSYPTGEQYF. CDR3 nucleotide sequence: TGTGCCAGCAGCTACCCCACAGGCGAGCAGTACTTC.

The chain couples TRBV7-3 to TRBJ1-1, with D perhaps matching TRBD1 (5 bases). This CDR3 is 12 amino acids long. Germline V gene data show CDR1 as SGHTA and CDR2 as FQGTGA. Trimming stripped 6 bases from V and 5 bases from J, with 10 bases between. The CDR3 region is CASSSGHTEAFF. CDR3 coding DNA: TGTGCCAGCAGTTCAGGACATACTGAAGCTTTCTTT.

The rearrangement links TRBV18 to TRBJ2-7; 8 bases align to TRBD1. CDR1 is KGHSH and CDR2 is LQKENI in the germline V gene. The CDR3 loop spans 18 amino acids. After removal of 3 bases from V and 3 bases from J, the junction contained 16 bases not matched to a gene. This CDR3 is CASSPYSVGTGLSYEQYF. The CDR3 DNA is TGTGCCAGCTCACCTTATTCGGTTGGGACAGGCCTTAGCTACGAGCAGTACTTC.

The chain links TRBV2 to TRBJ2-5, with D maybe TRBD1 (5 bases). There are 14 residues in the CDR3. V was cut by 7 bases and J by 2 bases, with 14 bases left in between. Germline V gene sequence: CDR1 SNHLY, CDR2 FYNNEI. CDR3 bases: TGTGCCAGCAACCCACAAGGGGCTCAAGAGACCCAGTACTTC. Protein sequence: CASNPQGAQETQYF. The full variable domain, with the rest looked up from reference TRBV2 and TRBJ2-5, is EPEVTQTPSHQVTQMGQEVILRCVPISNHLYFYWYRQILGQKVEFLVSFYNNEISEKSEIFDDQFSVERPDGSNFTLKIRSTKLEDSAMYFCASNPQGAQETQYFGPGTRLLVL.

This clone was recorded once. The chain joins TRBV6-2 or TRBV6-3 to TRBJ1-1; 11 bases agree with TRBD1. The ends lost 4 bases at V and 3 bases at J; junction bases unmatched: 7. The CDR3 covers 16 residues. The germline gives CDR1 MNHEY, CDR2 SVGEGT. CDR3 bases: TGTGCCAGCAGTTCCGCCGGGGGACAGGGGGACACTGAAGCTTTCTTT. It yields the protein CASSSAGGQGDTEAFF.

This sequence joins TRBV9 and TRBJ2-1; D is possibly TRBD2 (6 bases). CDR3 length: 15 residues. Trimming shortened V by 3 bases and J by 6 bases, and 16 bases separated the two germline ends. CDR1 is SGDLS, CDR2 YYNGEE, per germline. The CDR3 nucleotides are TGTGCCAGCAGCGCCGGGACTGACCCCGGCAATGAGCAGTTCTTC. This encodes CASSAGTDPGNEQFF.

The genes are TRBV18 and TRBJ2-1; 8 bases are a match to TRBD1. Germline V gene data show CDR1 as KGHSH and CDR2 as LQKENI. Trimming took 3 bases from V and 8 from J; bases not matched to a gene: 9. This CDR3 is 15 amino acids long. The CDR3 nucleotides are TGTGCCAGCTCACCTCCGGACAGGGAAAACCATGAGCAGTTCTTC. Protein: CASSPPDRENHEQFF.

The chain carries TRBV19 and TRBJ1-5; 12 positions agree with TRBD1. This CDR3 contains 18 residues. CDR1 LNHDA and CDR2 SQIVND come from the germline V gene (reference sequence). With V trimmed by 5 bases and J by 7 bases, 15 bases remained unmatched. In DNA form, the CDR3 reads TGTGCCAGTAGTCGTGGGGGACAGGGGGCAAAGGGATGGCAGCCCCAGCATTTT. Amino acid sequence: CASSRGGQGAKGWQPQHF.

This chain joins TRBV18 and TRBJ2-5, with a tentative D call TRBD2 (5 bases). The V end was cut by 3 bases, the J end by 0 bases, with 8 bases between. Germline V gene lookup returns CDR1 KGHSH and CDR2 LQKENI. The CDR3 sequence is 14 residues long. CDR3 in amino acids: CASSPSGNQETQYF. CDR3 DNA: TGTGCCAGCTCACCTTCCGGGAACCAAGAGACCCAGTACTTC.

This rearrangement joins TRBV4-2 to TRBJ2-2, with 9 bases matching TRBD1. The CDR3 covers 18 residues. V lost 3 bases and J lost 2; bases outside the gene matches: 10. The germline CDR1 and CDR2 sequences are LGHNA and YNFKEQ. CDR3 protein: CASSHPGVGQGNTGELFF. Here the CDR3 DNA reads TGTGCCAGCAGCCACCCCGGAGTGGGACAGGGTAACACCGGGGAGCTGTTTTTT.

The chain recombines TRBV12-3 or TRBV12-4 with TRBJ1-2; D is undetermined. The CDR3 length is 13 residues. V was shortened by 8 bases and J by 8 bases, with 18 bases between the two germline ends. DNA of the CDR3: TGTGCCAGCGCCCGGATCCGGGTTCTCGGCTACACCTTC. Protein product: CASARIRVLGYTF.

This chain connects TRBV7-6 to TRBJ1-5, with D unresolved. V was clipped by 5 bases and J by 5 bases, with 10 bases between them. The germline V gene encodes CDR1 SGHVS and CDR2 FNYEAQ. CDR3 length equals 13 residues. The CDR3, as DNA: TGTGCCAGCAGCCAGAACCCCGATCAGCCCCAGCATTTT. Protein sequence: CASSQNPDQPQHF.